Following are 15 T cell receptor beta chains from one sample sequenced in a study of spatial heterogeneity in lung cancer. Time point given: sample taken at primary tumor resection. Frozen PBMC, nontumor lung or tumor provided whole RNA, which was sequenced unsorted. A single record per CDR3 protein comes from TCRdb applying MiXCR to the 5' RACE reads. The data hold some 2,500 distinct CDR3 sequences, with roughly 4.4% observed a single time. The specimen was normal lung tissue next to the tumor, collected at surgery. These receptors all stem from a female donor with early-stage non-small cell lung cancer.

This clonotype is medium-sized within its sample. CDR3 nucleotides: TGTGCCAGCAGTGTTGGACCGTATAGCAATCAGCCCCAGCATTTT. Translation gives CASSVGPYSNQPQHF. V and J are TRBV2 and TRBJ1-5; D is undetermined. CDR1 is SNHLY, CDR2 FYNNEI, per germline. CDR3 length: 15 amino acids. The V end lost 4 bases, the J end lost 0 bases, and 10 bases lay between the germline ends.

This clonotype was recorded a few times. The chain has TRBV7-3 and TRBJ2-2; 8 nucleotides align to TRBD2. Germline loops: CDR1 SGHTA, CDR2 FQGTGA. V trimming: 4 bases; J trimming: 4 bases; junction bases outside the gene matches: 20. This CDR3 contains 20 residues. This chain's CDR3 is CASSSLSVAERERRTGELFF. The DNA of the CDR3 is TGTGCCAGCAGCTCACTATCCGTCGCGGAGCGGGAGAGGCGCACCGGGGAGCTGTTTTTT.

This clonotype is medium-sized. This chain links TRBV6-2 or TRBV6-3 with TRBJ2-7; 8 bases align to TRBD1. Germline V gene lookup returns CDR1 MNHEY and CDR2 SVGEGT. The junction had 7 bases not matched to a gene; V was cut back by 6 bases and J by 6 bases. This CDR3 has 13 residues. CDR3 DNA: TGTGCCAGCAGGGGGGACAGGATGGGCGAGCAGTACGTC. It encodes CASRGDRMGEQYV.

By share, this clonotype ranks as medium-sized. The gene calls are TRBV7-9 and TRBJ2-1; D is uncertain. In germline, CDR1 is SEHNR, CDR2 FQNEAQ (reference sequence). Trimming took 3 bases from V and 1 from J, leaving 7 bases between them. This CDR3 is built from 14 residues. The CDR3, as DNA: TGTGCCAGCAGCTTCACAGCGTCCTACAATGAGCAGTTCTTC. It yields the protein CASSFTASYNEQFF.

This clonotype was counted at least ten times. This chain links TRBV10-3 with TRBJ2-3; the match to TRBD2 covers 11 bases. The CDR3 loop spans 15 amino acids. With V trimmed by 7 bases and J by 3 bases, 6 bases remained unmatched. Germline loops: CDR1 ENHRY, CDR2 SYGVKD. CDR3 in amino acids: CAIINTSGSTDTQYF. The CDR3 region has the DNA TGTGCCATCATCAATACTAGCGGGAGTACAGATACGCAGTATTTT.

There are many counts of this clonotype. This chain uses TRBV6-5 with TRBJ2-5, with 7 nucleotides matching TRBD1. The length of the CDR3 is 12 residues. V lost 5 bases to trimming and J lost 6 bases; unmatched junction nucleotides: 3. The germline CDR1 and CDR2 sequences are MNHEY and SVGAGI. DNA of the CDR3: TGTGCCAGCAGTGACAGGGATCAGACCCAGTACTTC. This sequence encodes CASSDRDQTQYF.

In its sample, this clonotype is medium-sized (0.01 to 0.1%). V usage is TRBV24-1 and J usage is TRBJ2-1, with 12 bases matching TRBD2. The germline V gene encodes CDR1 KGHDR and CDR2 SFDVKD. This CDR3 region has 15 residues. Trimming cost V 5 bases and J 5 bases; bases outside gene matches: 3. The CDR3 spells CATSVRTSGNNEQFF. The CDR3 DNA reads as TGTGCCACCAGTGTAAGGACTAGCGGGAACAATGAGCAGTTCTTC.

The CDR3 nucleotides read TGTGCCAGGAGAGCGGACAGGGGACCTAGTATAGCCAAAAACATTCAGTACTTC. This codes for CARRADRGPSIAKNIQYF. The genes are TRBV2 and TRBJ2-4; 9 bases line up with TRBD1. This CDR3 is built from 18 residues. Germline V gives CDR1 SNHLY, CDR2 FYNNEI. The V and J ends lost 9 bases and 0 bases, in that order; junction bases with no gene match: 15.

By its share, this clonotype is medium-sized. CDR3 loop: CASSEYDSPYEQYF. Written as DNA, the CDR3 is TGTGCCAGCAGTGAATACGACAGTCCCTACGAGCAGTACTTC. The chain is built from TRBV6-1 and TRBJ2-7, with D possibly being TRBD1 (5 bases). V lost 2 bases, J lost 2 bases, and 10 bases lay in between. Germline values: CDR1 MNHNS, CDR2 SASEGT. CDR3 size: 14 residues.

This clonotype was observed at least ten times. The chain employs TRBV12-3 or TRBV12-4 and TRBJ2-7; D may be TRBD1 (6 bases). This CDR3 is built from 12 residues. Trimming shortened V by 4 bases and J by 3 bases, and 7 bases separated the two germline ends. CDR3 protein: CASSSQGYEQYV. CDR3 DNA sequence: TGTGCCAGCAGTTCACAGGGCTACGAGCAGTACGTC.

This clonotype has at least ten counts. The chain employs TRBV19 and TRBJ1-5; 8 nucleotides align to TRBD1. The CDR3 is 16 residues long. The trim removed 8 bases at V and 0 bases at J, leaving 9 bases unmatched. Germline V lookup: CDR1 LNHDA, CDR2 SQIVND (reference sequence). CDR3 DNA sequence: TGTGCCAGTGACCAGGGGGCCGGTTATAGCAATCAGCCCCAGCATTTT. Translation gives CASDQGAGYSNQPQHF.

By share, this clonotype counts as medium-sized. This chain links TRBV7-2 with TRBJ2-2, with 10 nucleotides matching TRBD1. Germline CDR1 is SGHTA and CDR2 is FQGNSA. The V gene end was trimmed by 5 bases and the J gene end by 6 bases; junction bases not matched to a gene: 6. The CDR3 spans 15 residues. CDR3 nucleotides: TGTGCCAGCAGCCGGACAGGGGGTTTCCCCGGGGAGCTGTTTTTT. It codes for CASSRTGGFPGELFF.

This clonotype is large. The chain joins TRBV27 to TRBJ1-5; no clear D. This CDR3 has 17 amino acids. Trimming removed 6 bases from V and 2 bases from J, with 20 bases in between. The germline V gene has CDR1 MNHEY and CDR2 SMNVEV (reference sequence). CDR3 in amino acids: CASRVNSNTRGNQPQHF. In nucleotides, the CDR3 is TGTGCCAGCAGGGTGAACTCCAACACTAGGGGCAATCAGCCCCAGCATTTT.

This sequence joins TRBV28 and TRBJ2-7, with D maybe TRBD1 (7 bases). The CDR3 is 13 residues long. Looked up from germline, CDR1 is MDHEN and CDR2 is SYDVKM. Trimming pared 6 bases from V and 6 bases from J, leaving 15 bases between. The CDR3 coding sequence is TGTGCCAGCAGCCTAGGGACAGCGGGCGAGCAGTACTTC. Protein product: CASSLGTAGEQYF.

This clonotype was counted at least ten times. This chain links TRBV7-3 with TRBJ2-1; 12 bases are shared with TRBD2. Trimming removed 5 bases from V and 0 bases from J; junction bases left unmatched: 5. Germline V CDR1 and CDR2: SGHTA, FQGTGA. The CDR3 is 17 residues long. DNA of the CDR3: TGTGCCAGCAGCCTAGCGGGAGGGCCTGGCTCCTACAATGAGCAGTTCTTC. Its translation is CASSLAGGPGSYNEQFF.